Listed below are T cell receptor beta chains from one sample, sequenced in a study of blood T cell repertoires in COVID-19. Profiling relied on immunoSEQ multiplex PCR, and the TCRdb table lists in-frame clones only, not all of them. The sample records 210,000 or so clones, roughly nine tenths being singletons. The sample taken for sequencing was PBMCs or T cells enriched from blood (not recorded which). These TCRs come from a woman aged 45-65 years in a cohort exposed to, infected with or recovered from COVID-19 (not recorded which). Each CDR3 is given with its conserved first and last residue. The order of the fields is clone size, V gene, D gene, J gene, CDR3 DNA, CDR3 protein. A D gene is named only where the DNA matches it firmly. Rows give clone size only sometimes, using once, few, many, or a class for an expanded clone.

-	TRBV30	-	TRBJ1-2	TGTGCCTGGAGTGGTCAGGGTAGGGGGGGCTACACCTTC	CAWSGQGRGGYTF
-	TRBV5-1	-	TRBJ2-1	TGCGCCAGCAGCTTGGCCCCGAGGGGGTCCTACAATGAGCAGTTCTTC	CASSLAPRGSYNEQFF
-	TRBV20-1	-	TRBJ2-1	TGCAGTGCTAGTGGCAGGGTTGCGTACAATGAGCAGTTCTTC	CSASGRVAYNEQFF
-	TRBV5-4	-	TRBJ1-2	TGTGCCAGCAGCGATAACGGCTGGCGGGGAGGCTACACCTTC	CASSDNGWRGGYTF
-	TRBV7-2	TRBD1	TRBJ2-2	TGTGCCAGCAGCTTAGCTGGACAGGCTACCACCGGGGAGCTGTTTTTT	CASSLAGQATTGELFF
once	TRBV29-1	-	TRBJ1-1	TGCAGCGTTTTGAGGGGGGGTGTTGAAGCTTTCTTT	CSVLRGGVEAFF
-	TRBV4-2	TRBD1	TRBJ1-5	TGTGCCAGCAGCCCCAATCGACAGGGTCTCAATCAGCCCCAGCATTTT	CASSPNRQGLNQPQHF
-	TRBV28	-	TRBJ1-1	TGTGCCAGCAGGCTCTTGGACGGGGTGGGCACTGAAGCTTTCTTT	CASRLLDGVGTEAFF
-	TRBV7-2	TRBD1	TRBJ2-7	TGTGCCAGCAGCTCGTCAGGGACAGGGTTATACGAGCAGTACTTC	CASSSSGTGLYEQYF
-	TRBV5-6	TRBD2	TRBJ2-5	TGTGCCAGCAGCGCGGGACTAACAACCGGAGAGACCCAGTACTTC	CASSAGLTTGETQYF
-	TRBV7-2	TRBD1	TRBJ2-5	TGTGCCAGCAGCTATGGGACAGGGCGGGAGACCCAGTACTTC	CASSYGTGRETQYF
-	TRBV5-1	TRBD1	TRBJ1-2	TGCGCCAGCAGCTACATGACAGGGGGCGACAACTATGGCTACACCTTC	CASSYMTGGDNYGYTF
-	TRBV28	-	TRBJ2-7	TGTGCCAGCAGACCATTCTCGAGCACCCACGAGCAGTACTTC	CASRPFSSTHEQYF
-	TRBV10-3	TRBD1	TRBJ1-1	TGTGCCACGGGACAGGGAGCGAACACTGAAGCTTTCTTT	CATGQGANTEAFF
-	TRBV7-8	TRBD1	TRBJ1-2	TGTGCCAGCAGCTTAGCACCGACAGGGGTCGGCTACACCTTC	CASSLAPTGVGYTF
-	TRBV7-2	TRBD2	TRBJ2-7	TGTGCCAGCAGTTCACCCCCGGGACTAAGCTCCTACGAGCAGTACTTC	CASSSPPGLSSYEQYF
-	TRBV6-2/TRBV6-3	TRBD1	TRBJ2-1	TGTGCCAGCAGTCTTACAGGGGGGTATGAGCAGTTCTTC	CASSLTGGYEQFF
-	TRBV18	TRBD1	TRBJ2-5	TGTGCCAGCTCACCACCGTCCAGGGGGTCGGAGACCCAGTACTTC	CASSPPSRGSETQYF
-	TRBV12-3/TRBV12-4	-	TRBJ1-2	TGTGCCAGCAGCCGCAGGGGTCTGGATGGCTACACCTTC	CASSRRGLDGYTF
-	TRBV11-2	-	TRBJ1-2	TGTGCCAGCAGCCCTGACAGATCTAACTATGGCTACACCTTC	CASSPDRSNYGYTF
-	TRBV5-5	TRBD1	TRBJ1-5	TGTGCCAGCAGCTTGGTAGGGACAGGGACTCAGCCCCAGCATTTT	CASSLVGTGTQPQHF
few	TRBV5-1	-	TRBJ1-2	TGCGCCAGCAGCCCCCTCGACGGACTCTATGGCTACACCTTC	CASSPLDGLYGYTF
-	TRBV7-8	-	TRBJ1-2	TGTGCCAGCAGCTTAAGACAGAACTATGGCTACACCTTC	CASSLRQNYGYTF
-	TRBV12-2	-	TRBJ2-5	TGTGCAAGTCGCCCCCGGACTAGCGGGGGACAAAAAGAGACCCAGTACTTC	CASRPRTSGGQKETQYF
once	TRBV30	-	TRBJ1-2	TGTGCCTGGAGTGCAGGGAAAGAGGGCTACACCTTC	CAWSAGKEGYTF
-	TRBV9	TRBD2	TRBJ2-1	TGTGCCAGCAGCGTACGACTAGCGGGGGACGATGAGCAGTTCTTC	CASSVRLAGDDEQFF
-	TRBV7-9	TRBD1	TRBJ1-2	TGTGCCAGCAGCTCAACAGGGGGCATCTATGGCTACACCTTC	CASSSTGGIYGYTF
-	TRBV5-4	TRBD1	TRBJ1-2	TGTGCCAGCAGCCTAGACAGACAGGGTGGCTATGGCTACACCTTC	CASSLDRQGGYGYTF
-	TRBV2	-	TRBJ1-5	TGTGCCAGCAACGAGGTAACCAATCAGCCCCAGCATTTT	CASNEVTNQPQHF
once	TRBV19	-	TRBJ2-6	TGTGCCAGTAGTATTCTGGGTGGTCAGGGGTCCTCTGGGGCCAACGTCCTGACTTTC	CASSILGGQGSSGANVLTF
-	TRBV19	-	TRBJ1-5	TGTGCCAGCTTGCCAGGGCTGGATTACAATCAGCCCCAGCATTTT	CASLPGLDYNQPQHF
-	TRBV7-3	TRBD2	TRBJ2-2	TGTGCCAGCAGCTTATCCGCGGGGGTAAATGTGGGGGAGCTGTTTTTT	CASSLSAGVNVGELFF
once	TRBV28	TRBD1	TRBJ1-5	TGTGCCAGCAGTTCGGGGACAGGGAATCAGCCCCAGCATTTT	CASSSGTGNQPQHF
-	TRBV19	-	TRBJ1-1	TGTGCCAGCAAAAGACAGGCGAACACTGAAGCTTTCTTT	CASKRQANTEAFF
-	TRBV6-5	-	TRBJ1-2	TGTGCCAGCAGACACACCTGGACAGTGCAAAATGGCTACACCTTC	CASRHTWTVQNGYTF
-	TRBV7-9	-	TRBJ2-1	TGTGCCAGCAGCTCGGGACTCCGATACAATGAGCAGTTCTTC	CASSSGLRYNEQFF
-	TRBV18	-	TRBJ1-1	TGTGCCAGCTCACCACGGGGAGGCACTGAAGCTTTCTTT	CASSPRGGTEAFF
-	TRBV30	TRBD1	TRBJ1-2	TGTGCCTGGAGTGTACTGGGACAGGGACCTGGCTACACCTTC	CAWSVLGQGPGYTF
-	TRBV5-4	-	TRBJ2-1	TGTGCCAGCAGCTTGGATATCCACAATGAGCAGTTCTTC	CASSLDIHNEQFF
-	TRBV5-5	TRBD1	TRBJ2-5	TGTGCCAGCAGCGCCGGGACAGGTGGGGGCCAAGAGACCCAGTACTTC	CASSAGTGGGQETQYF
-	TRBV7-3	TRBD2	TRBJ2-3	TGTGCCAGCAGCGAACCCGGGACTAGCGTGCTAGGGGATACGCAGTATTTT	CASSEPGTSVLGDTQYF
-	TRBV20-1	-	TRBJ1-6	TGCAGTGCTACACTCAATTCACCCCTCCACTTT	CSATLNSPLHF
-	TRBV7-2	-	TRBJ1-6	TGTGCCAGCAGCTCCAGTGGGAGGCTGGGGTCACCCCTCCACTTT	CASSSSGRLGSPLHF
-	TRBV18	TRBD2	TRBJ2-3	TGTGCCAGCTCACCAACTAGCGGGGGGCCTTCCACAGATACGCAGTATTTT	CASSPTSGGPSTDTQYF
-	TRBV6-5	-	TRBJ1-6	TGTGCCAGCAGTTACCGCTATAATTCACCCCTCCACTTT	CASSYRYNSPLHF